In its sample, the clone carrying this T cell receptor (beta chain) was seen a few times. Its antigen is currently unknown. Cultured CD4+ T cell DNA was sequenced using the Oncomine TCR Beta short-read assay. Each CDR3 protein gets one entry after TCRdb re-called the PCR reads with MiXCR. The table has fewer than 3,000 distinct CDR3 sequences, 15% to 20% seen once. These data are taken from a study of vaccination and CD4 T cells after COVID-19. Study context: Overlapping peptides covering the spike proteins of SARS-CoV-2, HCoV-NL63, HCoV-OC43 and HCoV-229E were added to stimulate cells. Study-level results: Looking at convalescent patients, a median approximately 86% of reactive clones were present only post-vaccination.

Specified treatment: roughly 11-day PBMC culture with coronavirus spike peptide pools or control peptides (ViraFEST assay). Collection of the unexposed donor's CD4+ T cells took place before the COVID-19 pandemic (2011-2018). Trimming took off 1 base at V and 1 base at J, with 10 bases between the two ends. The CDR3 runs 15 residues. Germline CDR1 and CDR2: SGHVS and FQNEAQ. The chain has TRBV7-8 and TRBJ1-1; D is unclear. The sample taken for sequencing was CD4+ T cells from blood, cultured in vitro. The clonotype was recovered from a human donor in good health. CDR3 nucleotide sequence: TGTGCCAGCAGCTTAGTTTACAGAGAGAACACTGAAGCTTTCTTT. Amino acids: CASSLVYRENTEAFF.